A single sample gave rise to the 15 T cell receptor beta chains below, sequenced in a study of blood T cell repertoires in COVID-19. Method: immunoSEQ multiplex PCR; TCRdb's copy keeps in-frame clones and lacks some. This table holds about 160,000 clones, around 85% found once. The sequenced sample was peripheral blood. The receptors were sampled from a man aged 80 or over with COVID-19, enrolled during active disease.

The chain employs TRBV29-1 and TRBJ2-3; D may be TRBD2 (5 bases). Germline V gives CDR1 SQVTM, CDR2 ANQGSEA. The CDR3 has 12 residues. Deletions cut 4 bases from V and 8 bases from J, with 13 bases between. CDR3 coding DNA: TGCAGCGTTGTAGGACCCGAGGGTACGCAGTATTTT. Protein product: CSVVGPEGTQYF.

The chain uses TRBV6-5 and TRBJ2-7; 7 nucleotides agree with TRBD1. There are 15 residues in the CDR3. Trimming took 4 bases from V and 0 from J; bases not matched to a gene: 6. Germline assignment: CDR1 MNHEY and CDR2 SVGAGI. The CDR3, as DNA: TGTGCCAGCAGTTGGGTGACAGGGAGCTCCTACGAGCAGTACTTC. This sequence encodes CASSWVTGSSYEQYF.

This clone was recorded only once. The gene calls are TRBV18 and TRBJ1-1; 10 bases agree with TRBD1. The V segment lost 6 bases and the J segment 8 bases; nucleotides outside the gene matches: 3. Germline CDR1 and CDR2: KGHSH and LQKENI. The CDR3 spans 12 residues. CDR3 nucleotide sequence: TGTGCCAGCTCCCTGGACAGGGGGGAAGCTTTCTTT. Its protein product is CASSLDRGEAFF. The whole variable domain, remainder taken from reference TRBV18 and TRBJ1-1, is NAGVMQNPRHLVRRRGQEARLRCSPMKGHSHVYWYRQLPEEGLKFMVYLQKENIIDESGMPKERFSAEFPKEGPSILRIQQVVRGDSAAYFCASSLDRGEAFFGQGTRLTVV.

The V gene is TRBV6-2 or TRBV6-3, the J gene TRBJ2-2; D gene unclear. The CDR3 is 14 residues long. Germline assignment: CDR1 MNHEY and CDR2 SVGEGT. V was cut by 0 bases and J by 4 bases, with 6 bases left in between. The CDR3 DNA is TGTGCCAGCAGTTACTCGACAATCACCGGGGAGCTGTTTTTT. This encodes CASSYSTITGELFF.

The rearrangement links TRBV12-5 to TRBJ1-5; unclear D gene. The germline CDR1 and CDR2 sequences are LGHNT and FRNRAP. There are 11 residues in the CDR3. Trimming removed 5 bases from V and 5 bases from J, with 4 bases in between. In nucleotides, the CDR3 is TGTGCTAGTGGTCTCTATCAGCCCCAGCATTTT. Its protein is CASGLYQPQHF.

This clone was seen only once. The rearrangement links TRBV5-1 to TRBJ2-5; D gene uncertain. Germline V CDR1 and CDR2: SGHRS, YFSETQ. With 1 base removed from V and 4 bases from J, the gap between germline ends came to 11 bases. This CDR3 comprises 14 residues. Written as DNA, the CDR3 is TGCGCCAGCAGCTTGAATGACCGCGGAGAGACCCAGTACTTC. Translation: CASSLNDRGETQYF.

In this sample, this clone turned up a few times. The V call is TRBV6-2 or TRBV6-3, the J call TRBJ1-6; 9 nucleotides line up with TRBD1. This CDR3 spans 15 amino acids. Germline CDR1 and CDR2: MNHEY and SVGEGT. Trimming took 5 bases from V and 10 from J; bases not matched to a gene: 9. The CDR3 region is CASSRTGQGQSPLHF. The CDR3 region has the DNA TGTGCCAGCAGTCGAACCGGACAGGGGCAATCACCCCTCCACTTT.

The genes are TRBV27 and TRBJ2-1, with a tentative D call TRBD2 (5 bases). V lost 6 bases and J 0 bases, leaving 9 bases between the germline ends. The CDR3 spans 14 residues. Germline CDR1 and CDR2: MNHEY and SMNVEV (reference sequence). The CDR3 nucleotides read TGTGCCAGCAGCGGCCGGGGCTCCTACAATGAGCAGTTCTTC. It is translated as CASSGRGSYNEQFF.

This chain joins TRBV6-2 or TRBV6-3 and TRBJ2-1, with 12 bases that match TRBD2. Germline lookup yields CDR1 MNHEY and CDR2 SVGEGT. V lost 2 bases to trimming and J lost 0 bases; unmatched junction nucleotides: 14. The CDR3 runs to 21 residues. The CDR3 sequence is CASSYPDGGTSGSFSYNEQFF. As DNA, the CDR3 is TGTGCCAGCAGTTACCCTGATGGTGGGACTAGCGGGTCGTTCTCCTACAATGAGCAGTTCTTC.

Only a few counts were recorded for this clone. The chain employs TRBV7-2 and TRBJ1-3; D unresolved. The CDR3 contains 14 residues. From germline, CDR1 is SGHTA and CDR2 FQGNSA. Trimming left V 5 bases short and J 0 bases short, with 8 bases between. The CDR3 sequence: CASSLQNSGNTIYF. DNA for the CDR3: TGTGCCAGCAGCCTCCAGAACTCTGGAAACACCATATATTTT.

This chain uses TRBV9 with TRBJ1-4; 7 bases fit TRBD1. This CDR3 has 16 amino acids. Trimming took 0 bases from V and 5 from J; bases not matched to a gene: 7. Germline CDR1 reads SGDLS; CDR2 reads YYNGEE. The CDR3 DNA reads TGTGCCAGCAGCGTAGAGGGGGCTGGGGGAAATGAAAAACTGTTTTTT. It codes for CASSVEGAGGNEKLFF.

The V gene is TRBV6-2 or TRBV6-3, the J gene TRBJ2-4; maybe TRBD1 (5 bases). V lost 2 bases to trimming and J lost 0 bases, with 14 bases between them. The germline gives CDR1 MNHEY, CDR2 SVGEGT. This CDR3 has 17 amino acids. The CDR3 nucleotides are TGTGCCAGCAGTTACGGGGCACAAACTCTAGCCAAAAACATTCAGTACTTC. It translates to CASSYGAQTLAKNIQYF.

This chain uses TRBV18 with TRBJ1-2; TRBD1 agrees at 8 bases. The CDR3 length is 17 residues. Germline V CDR1 and CDR2: KGHSH, LQKENI. Trimming cost V 2 bases and J 4 bases; bases outside gene matches: 12. CDR3 in amino acids: CASSPYEGTGRGYGYTF. In nucleotides, the CDR3 is TGTGCCAGCTCACCATACGAAGGGACAGGACGCGGCTATGGCTACACCTTC.

This chain links TRBV3-1 (or the pseudogene TRBV3-2) with TRBJ2-4, with D tentatively TRBD1 (6 bases). CDR3 size: 14 residues. Germline V CDR1 and CDR2: LGHDT, YNNKEL (reference sequence). Trimming took 2 bases from V and 2 from J, leaving 7 bases between them. CDR3 amino acids: CASSQTGSKNIQYF. The CDR3 region has the DNA TGTGCCAGCAGCCAAACAGGGTCCAAAAACATTCAGTACTTC.

The chain carries TRBV29-1 and TRBJ1-1; D not resolved. Germline V gene data show CDR1 as SQVTM and CDR2 as ANQGSEA. This CDR3 region has 13 residues. The V and J ends lost 3 bases and 4 bases respectively, with 12 bases between them. Here the CDR3 reads CSVERQAGTEAFF. The CDR3 nucleotides are TGCAGCGTTGAGCGGCAGGCGGGCACTGAAGCTTTCTTT.